This T cell receptor (beta chain) came from a study of graft-versus-host responses after intestinal transplantation. At the level of the study: Each recipient received anti-thymocyte globulin induction, then tacrolimus and steroids for around three years. Overall study results and limits: Early post-transplant HvG declines showed an association with peak circulating GvH clone levels. Graft-donor T cell macrochimerism in patients accompanied high graft-versus-host to host-versus-graft clonal ratios in allografts. Recipient bone marrow held GvH clones, some seen earlier in ileum or blood.

Of note for this clone: Its antigen is not identified.

Assay: immunoSEQ multiplex PCR; the TCRdb copy retains only in-frame clones and omits some. The data hold roughly 70,000 clones, with over 85% observed a single time. This CDR3 spans 12 amino acids. CDR1 and CDR2 from the germline V gene are GTSNPN and SVGIG (reference sequence). The V end was cut by 2 bases, the J end by 9 bases, with 11 bases between. The receptor was isolated from a human patient who received an intestinal transplant, so some T cells may come from the graft donor. This chain links TRBV30 with TRBJ1-3; TRBD1 might be the D (5 bases). Specimen: bone marrow, collected roughly 110 weeks after intestinal transplantation. The CDR3 protein is CAWSPQVSTIYF. The DNA of the CDR3 is TGTGCCTGGAGTCCACAGGTATCCACCATATATTTT.